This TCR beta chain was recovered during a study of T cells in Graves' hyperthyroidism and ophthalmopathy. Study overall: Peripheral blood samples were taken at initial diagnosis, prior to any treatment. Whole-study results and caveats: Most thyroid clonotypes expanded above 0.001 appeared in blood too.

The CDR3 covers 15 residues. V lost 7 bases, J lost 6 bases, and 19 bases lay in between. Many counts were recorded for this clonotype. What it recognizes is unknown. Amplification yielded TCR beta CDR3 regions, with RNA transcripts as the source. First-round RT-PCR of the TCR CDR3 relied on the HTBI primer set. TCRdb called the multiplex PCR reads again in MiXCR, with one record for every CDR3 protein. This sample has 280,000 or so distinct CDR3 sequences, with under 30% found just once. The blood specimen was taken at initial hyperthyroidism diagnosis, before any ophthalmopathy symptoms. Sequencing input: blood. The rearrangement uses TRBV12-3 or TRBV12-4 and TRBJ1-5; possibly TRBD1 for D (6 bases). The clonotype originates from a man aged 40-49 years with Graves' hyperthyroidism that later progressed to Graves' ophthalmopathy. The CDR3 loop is CASTWDTGRGQPQHF. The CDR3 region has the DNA TGTGCCAGCACCTGGGACACAGGGAGAGGTCAGCCCCAGCATTTT.